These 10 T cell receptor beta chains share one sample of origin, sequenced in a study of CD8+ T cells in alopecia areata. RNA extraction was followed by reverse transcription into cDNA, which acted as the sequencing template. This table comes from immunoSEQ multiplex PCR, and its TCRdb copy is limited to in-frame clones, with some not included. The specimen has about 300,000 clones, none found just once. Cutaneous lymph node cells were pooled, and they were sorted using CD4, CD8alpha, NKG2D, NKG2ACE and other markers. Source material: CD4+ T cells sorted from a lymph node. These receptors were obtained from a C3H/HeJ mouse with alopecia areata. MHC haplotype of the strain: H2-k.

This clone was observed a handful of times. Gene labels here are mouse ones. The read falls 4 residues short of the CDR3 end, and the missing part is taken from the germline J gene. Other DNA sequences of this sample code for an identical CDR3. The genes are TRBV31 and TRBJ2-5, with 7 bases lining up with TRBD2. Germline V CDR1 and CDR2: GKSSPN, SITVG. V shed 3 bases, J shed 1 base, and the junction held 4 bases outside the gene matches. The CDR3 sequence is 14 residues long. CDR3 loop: CAWRRTGDQDTQYF. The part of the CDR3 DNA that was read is TGTGCCTGGAGGAGGACTGGAGACCAAGAC.

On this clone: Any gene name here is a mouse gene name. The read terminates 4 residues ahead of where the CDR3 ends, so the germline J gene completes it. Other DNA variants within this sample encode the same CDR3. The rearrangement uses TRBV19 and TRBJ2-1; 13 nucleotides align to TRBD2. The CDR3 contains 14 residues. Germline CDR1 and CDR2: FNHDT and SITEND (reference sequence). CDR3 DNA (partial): TGTGCCAGCAGTCCGGACTGGGGGGGCGCT. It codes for CASSPDWGGA. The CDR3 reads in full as CASSPDWGGAEQFF. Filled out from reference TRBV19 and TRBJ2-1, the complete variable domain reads GGIITQTPKFLIGQEGQKLTLKCQQNFNHDTMYWYRQDSGKGLRLIYYSITENDLQKGDLSEGYDASREKKSSFSLTVTSAQKNEMAVFLCASSPDWGGAEQFFGPGTRLTVL.

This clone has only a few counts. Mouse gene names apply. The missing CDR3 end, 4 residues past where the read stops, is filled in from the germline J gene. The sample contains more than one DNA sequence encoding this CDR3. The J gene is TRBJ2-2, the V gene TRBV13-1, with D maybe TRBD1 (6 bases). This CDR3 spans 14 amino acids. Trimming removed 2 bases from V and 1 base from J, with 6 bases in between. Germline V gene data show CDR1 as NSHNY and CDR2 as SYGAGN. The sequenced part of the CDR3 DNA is TGTGCCAGCAGTGAGACAGGAAACACCGGG. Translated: CASSETGNTG. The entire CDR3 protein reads CASSETGNTGQLYF.

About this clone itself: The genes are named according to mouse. CDR3 region: CASSGGTGPETLYF. The CDR3 bases that were read are TGTGCCAGCAGTGGCGGGACAGGGCCAGAA. The chain recombines TRBV19 with TRBJ2-3, with 9 bases lining up with TRBD1. The read ends 4 residues before the CDR3 terminus; that terminus is restored from the germline J gene. Germline CDR1 reads FNHDT; CDR2 reads SITEND (reference sequence). The J segment lost 4 bases and the V segment lost 4 bases, leaving 4 bases of the junction unmatched. The CDR3 spans 14 residues.

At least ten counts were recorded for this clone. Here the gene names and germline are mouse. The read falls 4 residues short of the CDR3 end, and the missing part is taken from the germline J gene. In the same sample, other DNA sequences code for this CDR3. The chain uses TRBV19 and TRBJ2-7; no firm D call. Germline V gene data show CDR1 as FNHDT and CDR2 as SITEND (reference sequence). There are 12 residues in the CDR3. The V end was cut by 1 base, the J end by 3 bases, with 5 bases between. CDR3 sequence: CASSIKGYEQYF. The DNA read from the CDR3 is TGTGCCAGCAGTATAAAGGGCTAT.

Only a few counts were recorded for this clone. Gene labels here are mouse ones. Partial CDR3 DNA: TGCACCTGCAGTGCAGATCGCCAGGTGAACACA. Translated: CTCSADRQVNT. The complete CDR3 protein is CTCSADRQVNTEVFF. The chain couples TRBV1 to TRBJ1-1; D not certain. The read halts 4 residues ahead of the CDR3 end, with the missing end drawn from the germline J gene. Germline V gives CDR1 NSQYPW, CDR2 LRSPGD (reference sequence). The germline V and J ends were trimmed by 0 bases and 1 base, with 9 bases remaining between them. This CDR3 has 15 residues.

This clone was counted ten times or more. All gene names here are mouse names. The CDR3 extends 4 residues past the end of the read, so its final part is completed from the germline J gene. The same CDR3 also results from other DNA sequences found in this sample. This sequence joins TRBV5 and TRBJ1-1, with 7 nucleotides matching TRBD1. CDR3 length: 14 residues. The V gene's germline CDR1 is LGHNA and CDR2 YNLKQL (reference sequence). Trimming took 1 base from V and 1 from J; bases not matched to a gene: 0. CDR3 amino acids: CASSQGTGNTEVFF. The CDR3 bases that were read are TGTGCCAGCAGCCAAGGGACAGGGAACACA.

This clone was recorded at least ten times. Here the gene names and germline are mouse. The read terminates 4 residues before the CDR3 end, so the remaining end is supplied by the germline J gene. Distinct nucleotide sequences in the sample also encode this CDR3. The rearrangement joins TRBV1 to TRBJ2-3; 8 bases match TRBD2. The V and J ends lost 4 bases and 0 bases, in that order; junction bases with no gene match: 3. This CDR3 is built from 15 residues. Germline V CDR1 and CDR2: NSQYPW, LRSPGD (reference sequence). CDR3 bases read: TGCACCTGCAGTGGGACTGGGTCTAGTGCAGAA. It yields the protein CTCSGTGSSAE. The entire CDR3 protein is CTCSGTGSSAETLYF.

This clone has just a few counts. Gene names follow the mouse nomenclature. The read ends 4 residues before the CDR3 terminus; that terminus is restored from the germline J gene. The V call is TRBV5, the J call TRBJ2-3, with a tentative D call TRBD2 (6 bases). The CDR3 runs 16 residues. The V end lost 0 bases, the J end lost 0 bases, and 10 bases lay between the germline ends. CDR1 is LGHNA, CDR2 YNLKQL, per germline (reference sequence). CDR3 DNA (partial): TGTGCCAGCAGCCAAGAGATGGGGGTTAGTGCAGAA. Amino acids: CASSQEMGVSAE. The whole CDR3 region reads CASSQEMGVSAETLYF.

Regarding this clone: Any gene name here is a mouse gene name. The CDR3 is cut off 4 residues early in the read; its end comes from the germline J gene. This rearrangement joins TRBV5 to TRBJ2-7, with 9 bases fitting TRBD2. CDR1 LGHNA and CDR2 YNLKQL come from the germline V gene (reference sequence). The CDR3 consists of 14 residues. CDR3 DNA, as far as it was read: TGTGCCAGCAGCCAAGATCTGGGGGGGAAT. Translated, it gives CASSQDLGGN. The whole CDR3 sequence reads CASSQDLGGNEQYF.